The clone carrying this T cell receptor (beta chain) appeared once. The source of the sample is a study of T cell changes during pregnancy in multiple sclerosis. V lost 4 bases, J lost 3 bases, and 8 bases stayed unmatched. CDR1 SEHNR and CDR2 FQNEAQ come from the germline V gene (reference sequence). There are 17 residues in the CDR3. Generated by immunoSEQ multiplex PCR, the TCRdb table keeps only in-frame clones and is missing some. The top ten clones hold 0.5% of a sample with approximately 44,000 clones, 75% to 95% of them seen once. The gene calls are TRBV7-9 and TRBJ2-5, with 13 nucleotides matching TRBD2. Sequencing used CD4+ T cells from peripheral blood mononuclear cells, obtained in the second trimester of pregnancy. This sequence was found in a female donor in good health, enrolled as a control in a pregnancy study. The CDR3 loop is CASSSFTSGRGEETQYF. CDR3 coding DNA: TGTGCCAGCAGCTCGTTTACTAGCGGGAGGGGAGAAGAGACCCAGTACTTC.